This T cell receptor beta chain was documented in a study of T cells after posttransplantation cyclophosphamide. Sequencing used immunoSEQ multiplex PCR; TCRdb keeps in-frame clones, though not all of them. In the table there are about 53,000 clones, just over 85% of which are singletons. The CDR3 sequence is 15 residues long. V gave up 3 bases and J gave up 1 base, with 9 bases separating them. CDR1 and CDR2 from the germline V gene are LNHDA and SQIVND (reference sequence). This chain links TRBV19 with TRBJ2-2; perhaps TRBD2 as D (5 bases). This sequence originates from a man between 25 and 39 years old with a blood cancer, CMV-positive, and with a related stem cell donor. Material for sequencing was PBMCs. Here the CDR3 DNA reads TGTGCCAGTAGTATGAGGACTTTGAACACCGGGGAGCTGTTTTTT. As protein: CASSMRTLNTGELFF.